Below, one T cell receptor beta chain is given with its context. This clone is medium-sized (0.01 to 0.1%) in its sample. The antigen it binds to is not known. Base qualities are missing; no much larger clone stands one base away. The sample contains more than one DNA sequence encoding this CDR3. These data come from a study of OX40 agonist ivuxolimab in advanced cancers. Regarding the complete study: Ivuxolimab was an agonistic, fully human IgG2 monoclonal antibody directed against OX40 (CD134), a costimulatory receptor. Patients were allowed to have had prior anti-PD-1, anti-PD-L1 or anti-CTLA-4 therapy, and approximately 43% of the dose-escalation patients had previously received checkpoint inhibitors. Partial responses were achieved by three dose-escalation patients, of whom one had hepatocellular carcinoma and two had cutaneous melanoma. The paper describes the monotherapy dose-escalation part (N ≈ 50 patients) of the phase I trial of ivuxolimab. Among the 50 to 55 dose-escalation patients, around 19 had hepatocellular carcinoma, roughly 15 melanoma, 9 renal cell carcinoma and 9 head and neck cancer. Peripheral TCRbeta sequencing aimed to test whether ivuxolimab altered TCR sequence diversity and caused clonal T-cell expansion. Intravenous ivuxolimab was administered to patients every 2 weeks at six dose levels: 0.01, 0.1, 0.3, 1.5, 3 and 10 mg/kg. In the dose-escalation cohort, more than 75% of patients were male, and the mean age was approximately 55 years, with a range of roughly 23 to 85. Results and caveats for the whole study, not just this receptor: Low levels of normalized T-cell clonal expansion were also shown by some nonresponding patients. Which antigens the clonally expanded peripheral T cells were specific for was not determined. In the 0.1-3.0 mg/kg groups, partial responders were among the patients with the lowest normalized peripheral clonal expansion, particularly in CD8+ T cells. At doses of 0.1 to 3.0 mg/kg, clonal expansion of both CD4+ and CD8+ T cells in blood was seen between baseline and week 6. After ivuxolimab, more expanded clones were found on average in CD8+ T cells than in CD4+ T cells.

To sequence the TCRbeta CDR3 region, genomic DNA was isolated from the sorted cells. The immunoSEQ Assay was used to sequence the TCRbeta CDR3 regions. The table was pulled from immuneACCESS by TCRdb, which kept in-frame rearrangements only. Such tables lose some clones; where checked, under half of the loss comes from unresolved V genes, and the rest has no known cause. The sample table records roughly 110,000 clones; about 91% of these occur just once. The top ten constitute roughly 1.3% of the sample. Patients with autoimmune disease history or receiving systemic immunosuppression were excluded from the trial. Peripheral blood for TCR sequencing was collected from all dose cohorts at baseline, on cycle 4 day 1, and on cycle 7 day 1. Samples came from an open-label, multicenter, first-in-human phase I dose-escalation trial of ivuxolimab. The trial enrolled adults with locally advanced or metastatic head and neck squamous cell, hepatocellular, melanoma or renal cell carcinoma. Before TCR sequencing, CD4+ T cells and CD8+ T cells from peripheral blood were sorted into separate populations.

The trim is 0 bases for V and 7 bases for J, with a gap of 7 bases between the germline ends. CDR1 SGHTA and CDR2 FQGNSA were looked up in the germline V gene. Measured from the cysteine to the phenylalanine, the CDR3 is 12 residues long. Just the 36-base CDR3 DNA is kept, in frame starting at base 1. The specimen comprised CD4+ or CD8+ T cells sorted from blood, sampled in a trial of the OX40 agonist ivuxolimab. This TCR derives from an adult with an advanced solid tumor such as melanoma, head and neck, liver or kidney cancer. The rearranged chain carries TRBV7-2 and TRBJ2-7, with no confident D gene call. CDR3 sequence: CASSLAVGEQYF. The DNA sequence is given as TGTGCCAGCAGCTTAGCGGTCGGGGAGCAGTACTTC.